Listed below are T cell receptor beta chains from one sample, sequenced in a study of blood T cell repertoires in COVID-19. Using immunoSEQ multiplex PCR, the repertoire was profiled, and TCRdb retains in-frame clones only, with some absent. The sample lists around 170,000 clones, roughly 70% occurring once. Sequencing was done on a sample of peripheral blood. Receptor source: a woman older than 75 with acute or convalescent COVID-19. CDR3s include the opening cysteine and the closing phenylalanine or tryptophan. For some rows the clone size is stated as once, few or many, or as a class when expanded; others skip it.

V gene,clone size,J gene,CDR3 protein
TRBV6-5,.,TRBJ1-2,CASRDRDNYGYTF
TRBV18,.,TRBJ2-7,CASSPKSRGVPSEQYF
TRBV4-1,.,TRBJ2-6,CASSQGVTRYGANVLTF
TRBV3-1/TRBV3-2,few,TRBJ2-7,CASSHIYEQYF
TRBV19,.,TRBJ2-7,CASTSWPNTDYEQYF
TRBV27,.,TRBJ1-3,CASSMRGGPRGNTIYF
TRBV3-1/TRBV3-2,.,TRBJ1-5,CASSPGQGRAPQHF
TRBV7-8,once,TRBJ2-5,CASSLGGEGETQYF
TRBV5-4,few,TRBJ1-3,CASSSASHRGTGNTIYF
TRBV5-4,.,TRBJ2-5,CASSLIFTGGGLETQYF
TRBV4-3,.,TRBJ2-2,CASSQEAPSNTGELFF
TRBV4-3,.,TRBJ2-1,CASSLEGTGDNNEQFF
TRBV3-1/TRBV3-2,.,TRBJ2-1,CASSLHTEVAGFRNEQFF
TRBV2,once,TRBJ2-1,CASSPRDFYEQFF
TRBV27,.,TRBJ2-1,CASSTKTSGVYNEQFF
TRBV7-8,many,TRBJ1-2,CASSPRSQQGNYGYTF
TRBV23-1,.,TRBJ1-1,CASRPGRGNTEAFF
TRBV3-1/TRBV3-2,.,TRBJ2-3,CASSETLITDTQYF
TRBV11-1,few,TRBJ1-1,CASSLLSDTEAFF
TRBV30,.,TRBJ1-5,CAWRGTENQPQHF
TRBV5-1,.,TRBJ1-2,CASSLRTGYNYGYTF
TRBV28,many,TRBJ2-7,CASSWTGDGYEQYF
TRBV28,.,TRBJ2-7,CASSSLMPTSGRAYEQYF
TRBV28,.,TRBJ1-4,CASSFGTGVEKLFF
TRBV5-1,.,TRBJ2-3,CASSWMPGVADTQYF
TRBV11-2,.,TRBJ2-7,CASSLQPPGVDEQYF
TRBV18,.,TRBJ2-3,CASSPPTSTDTQYF
TRBV1,.,TRBJ2-1,CTSSPGLAGGLSYNEQFF
TRBV30,.,TRBJ2-7,CAWGTGLGNGEQYF
TRBV7-8,.,TRBJ1-5,CASSSRTAIQPQHF
TRBV28,.,TRBJ1-4,CASSSPRGAGDEKLFF
TRBV28,.,TRBJ1-5,CASRSGNQPQHF
TRBV7-9,.,TRBJ1-5,CASGLGGGGEPQHF
TRBV10-2,.,TRBJ2-7,CASSENGGPLEQYF
TRBV7-2,once,TRBJ1-2,CASSPSRDSYGYTF
TRBV25-1,.,TRBJ2-3,CASSELGTERDTQYF
TRBV30,once,TRBJ1-5,CAWSAGLASNQPQHF
TRBV30,.,TRBJ2-1,CAWGQGAGLTAEQFF
TRBV6-5,.,TRBJ2-1,CASSYGRWRQVLF
TRBV2,.,TRBJ2-7,CASSDGQGVYEQYF
TRBV6-2/TRBV6-3,.,TRBJ2-6,CASSYLGQGANVLTF
TRBV9,.,TRBJ2-1,CASSVLDTEQFF
TRBV5-4,.,TRBJ2-5,CASSSTLAGVRETQYF
TRBV29-1,.,TRBJ1-4,CSVRDRDEKLFF
TRBV27,few,TRBJ2-2,CASRGVPIAGLNTGELFF
TRBV3-1/TRBV3-2,.,TRBJ2-3,CASSPGTGAPDTQYF
TRBV5-1,.,TRBJ1-6,CASSLNGQGLNSPLHF
TRBV19,once,TRBJ1-1,CASSRPGAPTSEAFF
TRBV6-6,.,TRBJ2-7,CASSPPPGLAGGFGLEQYF